Following are 8 T cell receptor beta chains from one sample sequenced in a study of blood T cells in healthy people across ages. It was with a sample-barcoded 5' primer and a J-beta primer mix that a second PCR of roughly 7 to 12 cycles was run. TCRdb re-called the 5' RACE reads with MiXCR, one entry per CDR3 protein. This table has 1.5 million to 2 million distinct CDR3 sequences, roughly 28% appearing once. The sequenced sample consisted of blood. The source is a woman in her 30s in good health.

The gene calls are TRBV4-3 and TRBJ2-1, with 12 bases matching TRBD2. V lost 4 bases to trimming and J lost 0 bases; unmatched junction nucleotides: 13. The germline CDR1 and CDR2 sequences are LGHNA and YSLEER. This CDR3 region has 20 residues. CDR3 amino acids: CASSRKSGLAGSSSYNEQFF. The CDR3 bases are TGCGCCAGCAGCCGAAAATCGGGACTAGCGGGTTCGAGCTCCTACAATGAGCAGTTCTTC.

Ten or more counts support this clonotype. The chain carries TRBV20-1 and TRBJ2-7, with 11 bases fitting TRBD2. The junction had 9 bases not matched to a gene; V was cut back by 5 bases and J by 6 bases. There are 14 residues in the CDR3. CDR1 is DFQATT, CDR2 SNEGSKA, per germline (reference sequence). The chain's CDR3 is CSARQLAGVGEQYF. Here the CDR3 DNA reads TGCAGTGCTCGGCAACTAGCGGGAGTGGGCGAGCAGTACTTC.

This clonotype was recorded many times. The rearrangement uses TRBV11-2 and TRBJ1-4; no definite D call. The CDR3 extends over 13 amino acids. The germline gives CDR1 SGHAT, CDR2 FQNNGV. V lost 4 bases and J lost 13, with 16 bases in between. DNA for the CDR3: TGTGCCAGCAGCTATTCTGCCAGTCGGGGACTGTTTTTT. Protein: CASSYSASRGLFF. Using reference TRBV11-2 and TRBJ1-4 for the parts outside the CDR3, the full variable domain is EAGVAQSPRYKIIEKRQSVAFWCNPISGHATLYWYQQILGQGPKLLIQFQNNGVVDDSQLPKDRFSAERLKGVDSTLKIQPAKLEDSAVYLCASSYSASRGLFFGSGTQLSVL.

CDR3 sequence (DNA): TGCGCCAGCAGCCAAGACCCGGGACAGGGCACAGAGGAGCAGTTCTTC. Amino acid sequence: CASSQDPGQGTEEQFF. J is TRBJ2-1 and V is TRBV4-1; TRBD1 aligns across 9 bases. CDR1 is MGHRA and CDR2 is YSYEKL in the germline V gene. The CDR3 is 16 amino acids. V shed 0 bases and J 10 bases; nucleotides not matched to a gene: 10.

The sample holds a few counts of this clonotype. In DNA form, the CDR3 reads TGTGCCAGTAGTCCCCAGACCGGGACAGGGTTTTACAATGAGCAGTTCTTC. It encodes CASSPQTGTGFYNEQFF. V gene TRBV19 combines with J gene TRBJ2-1; TRBD1 aligns across 9 bases. With V trimmed by 5 bases and J by 4 bases, 12 bases remained unmatched. The germline V gene encodes CDR1 LNHDA and CDR2 SQIVND (reference sequence). The CDR3 runs 17 residues.

CDR3 nucleotide sequence: TGCGCCAGCAGCTTGGGGGACAGGACTTACACAGATACGCAGTATTTT. It specifies CASSLGDRTYTDTQYF. V and J are TRBV5-1 and TRBJ2-3, with 8 bases aligning to TRBD1. Trimming at V came to 0 bases and at J to 2 bases, leaving 5 bases not matched to a gene. The germline V gene has CDR1 SGHRS and CDR2 YFSETQ. This CDR3 is built from 16 residues.

The V and J genes are TRBV10-3 and TRBJ2-7, with 14 bases aligning to TRBD2. V was clipped by 5 bases and J by 5 bases; unmatched bases: 5. The germline gives CDR1 ENHRY, CDR2 SYGVKD. The CDR3 length is 15 residues. The CDR3 loop is CAISTGLAGDNEQYF. The CDR3 DNA reads as TGTGCCATCAGTACGGGACTAGCGGGAGATAACGAGCAGTACTTC.

This clonotype was counted many times. The gene calls are TRBV25-1 and TRBJ1-2; 7 nucleotides agree with TRBD1. The V gene end was trimmed by 6 bases and the J gene end by 4 bases; junction bases not matched to a gene: 2. The CDR3 covers 12 residues. Germline assignment: CDR1 MGHDK and CDR2 SYGVNS. The CDR3 loop is CASRGGAYGYTF. In DNA form, the CDR3 reads TGTGCCAGCAGAGGGGGCGCCTATGGCTACACCTTC.